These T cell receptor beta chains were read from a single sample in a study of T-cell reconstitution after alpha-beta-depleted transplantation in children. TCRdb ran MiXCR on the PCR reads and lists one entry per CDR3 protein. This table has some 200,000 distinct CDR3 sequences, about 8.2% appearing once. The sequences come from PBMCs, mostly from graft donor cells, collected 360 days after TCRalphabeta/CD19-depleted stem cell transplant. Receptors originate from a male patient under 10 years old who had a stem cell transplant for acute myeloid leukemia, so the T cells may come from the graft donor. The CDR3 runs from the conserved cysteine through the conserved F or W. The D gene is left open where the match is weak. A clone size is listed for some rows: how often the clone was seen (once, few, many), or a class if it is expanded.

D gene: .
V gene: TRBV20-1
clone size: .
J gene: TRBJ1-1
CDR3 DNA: TGCAGTGCTAGACGGACAGCCCGGGATGCTTTCTTT
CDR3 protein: CSARRTARDAFF

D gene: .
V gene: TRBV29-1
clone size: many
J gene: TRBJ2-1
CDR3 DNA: TGCAGCGGGGCCGGTACCTCCTACAATGAGCAGTTCTTC
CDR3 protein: CSGAGTSYNEQFF

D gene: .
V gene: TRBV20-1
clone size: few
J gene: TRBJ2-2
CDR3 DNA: TGCAGTGCTATAGTAAAGATTCGCAACACCGGGGAGCTGTTTTTT
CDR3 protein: CSAIVKIRNTGELFF

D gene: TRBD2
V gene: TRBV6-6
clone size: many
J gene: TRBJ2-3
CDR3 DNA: TGTGCCAGCAGTTACCCTAGCGGGGTCGAGTGGTATTTT
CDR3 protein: CASSYPSGVEWYF

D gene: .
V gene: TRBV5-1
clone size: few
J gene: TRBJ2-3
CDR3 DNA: TGCGCCAGCGGACGGGACGACCTCACAGATACGCAGTATTTT
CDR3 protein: CASGRDDLTDTQYF

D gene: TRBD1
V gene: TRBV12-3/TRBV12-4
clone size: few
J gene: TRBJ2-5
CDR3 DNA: TGTGCCAGCAGTTCAACCCCTAGGGACAGGGAAGAGACCCAGTACTTC
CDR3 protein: CASSSTPRDREETQYF

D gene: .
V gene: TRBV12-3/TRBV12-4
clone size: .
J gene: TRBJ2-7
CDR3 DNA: TGTGCCAGCAGTTTAAGCTCCTCAGGGGTCCAATTAGACGAGCAGTACTTC
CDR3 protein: CASSLSSSGVQLDEQYF

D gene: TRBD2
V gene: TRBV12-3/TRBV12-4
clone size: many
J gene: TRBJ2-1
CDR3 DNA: TGTGCCAGCAGTTCGCCTCTAGCGGGGTCCTACAATGAGCAGTTCTTC
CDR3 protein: CASSSPLAGSYNEQFF

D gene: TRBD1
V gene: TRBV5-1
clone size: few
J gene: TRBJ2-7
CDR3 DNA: TGCGCCAGCAGCTTGGCCACGACAGGGGGCAGGTACGAGCAGTACTTC
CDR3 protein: CASSLATTGGRYEQYF

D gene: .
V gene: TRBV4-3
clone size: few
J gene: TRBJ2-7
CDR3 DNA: TGCGCCAGCAGCCAAGAGGACAGAAGATACGAGCAGTACTTC
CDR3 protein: CASSQEDRRYEQYF

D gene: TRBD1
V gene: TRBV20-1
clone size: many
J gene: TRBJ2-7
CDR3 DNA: TGCAGTGCTAGAGCCTTTACAGGGGCGGACGAGCAGTACTTC
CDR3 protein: CSARAFTGADEQYF

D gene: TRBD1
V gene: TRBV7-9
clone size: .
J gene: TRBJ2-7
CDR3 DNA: TGTGCCAGCAGCCGGACAGGTTCTACGTACGAGCAGTACTTC
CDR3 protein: CASSRTGSTYEQYF

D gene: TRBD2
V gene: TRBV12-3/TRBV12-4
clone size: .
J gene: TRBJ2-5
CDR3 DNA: TGTGCCAGCAGCCCGAGCGGGGCTCTTGCCTTC
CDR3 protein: CASSPSGALAF

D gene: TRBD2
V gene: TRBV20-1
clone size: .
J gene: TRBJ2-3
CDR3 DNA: TGCAGTGCTTACCGGACTAGCGGAAGCACAGATACGCAGTATTTT
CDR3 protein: CSAYRTSGSTDTQYF

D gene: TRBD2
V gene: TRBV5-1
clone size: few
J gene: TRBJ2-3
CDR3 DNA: TGCGCCAGCAGCTCCTGGGTCGGGGGGGTATCAGATACGCAGTATTTT
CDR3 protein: CASSSWVGGVSDTQYF

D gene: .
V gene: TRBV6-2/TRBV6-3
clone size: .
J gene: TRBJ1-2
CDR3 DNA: TGTGCCAGCAGTCCCGCCGGGACGGTCGGAGGCTACACCTTC
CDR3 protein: CASSPAGTVGGYTF

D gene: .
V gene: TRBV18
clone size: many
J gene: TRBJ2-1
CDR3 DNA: TGTGCCAGCTCACCTGGGGACTTTCTGCGGCAAGGGAATGAGCAGTTCTTC
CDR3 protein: CASSPGDFLRQGNEQFF

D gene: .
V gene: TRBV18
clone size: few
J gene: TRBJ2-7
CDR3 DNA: TGTGCCAGCTCAGCAGGGTTTGAGCAGTACTTC
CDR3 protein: CASSAGFEQYF

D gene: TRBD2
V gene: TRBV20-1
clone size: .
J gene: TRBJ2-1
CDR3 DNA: TGCAGTGCCAGGGATGTAGCGGGAGGGCCCACCAATGAGCAGTTCTTC
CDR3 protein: CSARDVAGGPTNEQFF

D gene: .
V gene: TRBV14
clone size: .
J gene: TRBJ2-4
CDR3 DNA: TGTGCCAGCAGCCAACGACAGGGAGGCATTCAGTACTTC
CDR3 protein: CASSQRQGGIQYF

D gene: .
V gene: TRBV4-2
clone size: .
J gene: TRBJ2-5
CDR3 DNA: TGTGCCAGCAGCCATATAGAGGGGGGTCTGAAGACCCAGTACTTC
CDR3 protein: CASSHIEGGLKTQYF

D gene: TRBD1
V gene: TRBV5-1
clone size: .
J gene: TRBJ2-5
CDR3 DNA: TGCGCCAGCAGCTTGTGGCAGGGGGAGCTCGAGACCCAGTACTTC
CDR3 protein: CASSLWQGELETQYF